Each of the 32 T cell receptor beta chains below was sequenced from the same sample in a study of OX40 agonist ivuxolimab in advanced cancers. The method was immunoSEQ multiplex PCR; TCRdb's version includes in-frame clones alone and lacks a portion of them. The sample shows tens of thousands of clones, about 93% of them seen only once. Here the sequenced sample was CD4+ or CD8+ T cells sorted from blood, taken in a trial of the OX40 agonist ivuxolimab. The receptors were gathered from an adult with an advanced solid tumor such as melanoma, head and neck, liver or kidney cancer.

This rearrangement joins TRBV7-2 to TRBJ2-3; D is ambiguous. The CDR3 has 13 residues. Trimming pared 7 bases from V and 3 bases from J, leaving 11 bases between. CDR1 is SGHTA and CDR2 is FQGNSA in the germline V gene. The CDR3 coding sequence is TGTGCCAGCATCCTACCCGGGACAGATACGCAGTATTTT. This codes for CASILPGTDTQYF. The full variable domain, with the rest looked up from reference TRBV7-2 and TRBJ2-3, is GAGVSQSPSNKVTEKGKDVELRCDPISGHTALYWYRQSLGQGLEFLIYFQGNSAPDKSGLPSDRFSAERTGGSVSTLTIQRTQQEDSAVYLCASILPGTDTQYFGPGTRLTVL.

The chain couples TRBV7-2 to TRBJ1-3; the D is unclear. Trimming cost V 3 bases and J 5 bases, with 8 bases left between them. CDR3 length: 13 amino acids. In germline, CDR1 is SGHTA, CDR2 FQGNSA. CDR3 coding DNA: TGTGCCAGCAGCTTCGGGGTGAGAAACACCATATATTTT. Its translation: CASSFGVRNTIYF.

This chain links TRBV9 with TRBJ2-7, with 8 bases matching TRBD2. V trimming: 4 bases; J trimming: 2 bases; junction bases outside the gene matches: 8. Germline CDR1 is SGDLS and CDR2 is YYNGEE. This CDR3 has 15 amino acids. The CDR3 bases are TGTGCCAGCAGCTGGTCTTCGGGAGGGGCCTACGAGCAGTACTTC. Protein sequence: CASSWSSGGAYEQYF. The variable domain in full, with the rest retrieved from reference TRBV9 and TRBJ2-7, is DSGVTQTPKHLITATGQRVTLRCSPRSGDLSVYWYQQSLDQGLQFLIQYYNGEERAKGNILERFSAQQFPDLHSELNLSSLELGDSALYFCASSWSSGGAYEQYFGPGTRLTVT.

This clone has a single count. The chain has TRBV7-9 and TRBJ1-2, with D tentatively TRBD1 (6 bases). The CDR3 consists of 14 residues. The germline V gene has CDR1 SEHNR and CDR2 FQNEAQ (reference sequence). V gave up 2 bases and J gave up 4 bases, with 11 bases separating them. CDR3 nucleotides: TGTGCCAGCAGCTTACAGGGGTTGAGCTATGGCTACACCTTC. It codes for CASSLQGLSYGYTF.

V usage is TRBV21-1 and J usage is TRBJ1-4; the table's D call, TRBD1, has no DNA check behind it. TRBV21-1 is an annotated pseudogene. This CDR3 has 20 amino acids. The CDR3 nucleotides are TGTGCCAGCAGCAAGATGCACCACAACAGGGGGCGAACAACTAATGAAAAACTGTTTTTT. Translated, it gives CASSKMHHNRGRTTNEKLFF.

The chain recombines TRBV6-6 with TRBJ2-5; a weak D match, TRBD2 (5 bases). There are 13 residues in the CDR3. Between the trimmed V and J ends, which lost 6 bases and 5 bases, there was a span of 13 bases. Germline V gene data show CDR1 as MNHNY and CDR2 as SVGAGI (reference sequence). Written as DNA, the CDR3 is TGTGCCAGCAGAACGAGGGTGGCGGAGACCCAGTACTTC. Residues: CASRTRVAETQYF.

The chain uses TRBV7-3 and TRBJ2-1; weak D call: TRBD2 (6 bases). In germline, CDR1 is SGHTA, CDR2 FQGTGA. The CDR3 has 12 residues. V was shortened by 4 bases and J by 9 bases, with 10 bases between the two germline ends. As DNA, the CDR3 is TGTGCCAGCAGCTCGAATAGCGGTGAGCAGTTCTTC. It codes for CASSSNSGEQFF.

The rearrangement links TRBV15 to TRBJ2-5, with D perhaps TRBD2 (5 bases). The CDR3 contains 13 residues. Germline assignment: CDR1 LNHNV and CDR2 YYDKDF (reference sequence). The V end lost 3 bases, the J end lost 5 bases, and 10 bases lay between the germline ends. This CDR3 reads CATSRRPGETQYF. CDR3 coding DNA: TGTGCCACCAGCAGGAGACCGGGGGAGACCCAGTACTTC.

The CDR3 bases are TGTGCCAGCAGTTACTGGGCAGGAGCGAACAATGAGCAGTTCTTC. This sequence encodes CASSYWAGANNEQFF. This chain joins TRBV6-5 and TRBJ2-1; no clear D gene. Trimming cost V 1 base and J 5 bases, with 12 bases left between them. Germline loops: CDR1 MNHEY, CDR2 SVGAGI. This CDR3 comprises 15 residues.

In nucleotides, the CDR3 is TGTGCCAGCAGCCAAGATGGGCCGGTTGTAGGGAGTCAGCCCCAGCATTTT. This gives the protein CASSQDGPVVGSQPQHF. The chain uses TRBV4-2 and TRBJ1-5; D remains unclear. This CDR3 spans 17 amino acids. Trimming cost V 0 bases and J 6 bases, with 18 bases left between them. Germline CDR1 reads LGHNA; CDR2 reads YNFKEQ.

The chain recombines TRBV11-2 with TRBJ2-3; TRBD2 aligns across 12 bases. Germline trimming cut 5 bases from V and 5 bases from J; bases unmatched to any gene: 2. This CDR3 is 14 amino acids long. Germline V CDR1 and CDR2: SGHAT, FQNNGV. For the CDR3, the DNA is TGTGCCAGCAGCCCACTAGCGGGAGGAGATACGCAGTATTTT. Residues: CASSPLAGGDTQYF.

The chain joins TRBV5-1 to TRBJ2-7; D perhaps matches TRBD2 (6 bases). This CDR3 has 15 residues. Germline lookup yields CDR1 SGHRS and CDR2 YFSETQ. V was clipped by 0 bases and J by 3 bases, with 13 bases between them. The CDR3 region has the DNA TGCGCCAGCAGCTTGGCGACGGGAGTCTACTACGAGCAGTACTTC. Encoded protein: CASSLATGVYYEQYF.

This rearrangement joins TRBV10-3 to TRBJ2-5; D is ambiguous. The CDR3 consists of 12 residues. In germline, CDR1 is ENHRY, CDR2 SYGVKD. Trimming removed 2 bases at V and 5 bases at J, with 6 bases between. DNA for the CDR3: TGTGCCATCAGTGAGCCCTGGGAGACCCAGTACTTC. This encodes CAISEPWETQYF.

The CDR3 here is CASSLGFRPNTEAFF. The CDR3 DNA reads as TGTGCCAGCAGCTTAGGTTTTAGGCCAAACACTGAAGCTTTCTTT. This chain links TRBV7-8 with TRBJ1-1, with D uncertain. This CDR3 has 15 amino acids. V lost 1 base to trimming and J lost 2 bases, with 11 bases between them. The germline CDR1 and CDR2 sequences are SGHVS and FQNEAQ.

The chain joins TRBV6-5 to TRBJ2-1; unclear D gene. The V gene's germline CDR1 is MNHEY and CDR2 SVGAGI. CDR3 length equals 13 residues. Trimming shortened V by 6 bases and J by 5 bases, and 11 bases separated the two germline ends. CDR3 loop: CASRARQNNEQFF. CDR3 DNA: TGTGCCAGCAGGGCACGGCAAAACAATGAGCAGTTCTTC.

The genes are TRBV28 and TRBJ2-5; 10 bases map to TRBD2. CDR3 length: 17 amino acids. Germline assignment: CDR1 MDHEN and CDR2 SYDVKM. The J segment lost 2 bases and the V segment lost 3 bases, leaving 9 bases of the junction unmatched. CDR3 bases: TGTGCCAGCAGTTTCAGGCTAGCGGGAGTGAGGCAAGAGACCCAGTACTTC. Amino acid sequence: CASSFRLAGVRQETQYF.

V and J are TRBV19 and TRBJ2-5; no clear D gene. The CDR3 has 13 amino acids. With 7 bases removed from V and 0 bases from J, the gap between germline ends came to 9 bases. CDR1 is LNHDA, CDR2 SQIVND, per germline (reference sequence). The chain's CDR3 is CASTHLYQETQYF. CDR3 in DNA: TGTGCCAGTACCCATCTTTACCAAGAGACCCAGTACTTC.

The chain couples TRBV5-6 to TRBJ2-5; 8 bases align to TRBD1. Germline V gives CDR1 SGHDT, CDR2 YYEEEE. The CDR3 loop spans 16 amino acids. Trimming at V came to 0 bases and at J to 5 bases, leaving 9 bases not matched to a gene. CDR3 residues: CASSLGAGTGRETQYF. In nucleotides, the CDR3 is TGTGCCAGCAGCTTGGGCGCTGGGACAGGAAGGGAGACCCAGTACTTC.

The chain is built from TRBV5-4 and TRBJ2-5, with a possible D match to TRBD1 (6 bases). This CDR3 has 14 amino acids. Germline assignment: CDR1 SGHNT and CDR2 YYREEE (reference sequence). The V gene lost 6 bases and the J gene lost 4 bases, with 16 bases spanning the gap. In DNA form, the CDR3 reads TGTGCCAGCACTCTCCAGGGGCGCGGAGAGACCCAGTACTTC. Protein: CASTLQGRGETQYF.

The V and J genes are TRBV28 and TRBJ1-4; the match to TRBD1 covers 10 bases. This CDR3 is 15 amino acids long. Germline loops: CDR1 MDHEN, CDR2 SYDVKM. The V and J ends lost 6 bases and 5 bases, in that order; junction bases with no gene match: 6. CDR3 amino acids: CASSSGGQGNEKLFF. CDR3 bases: TGTGCCAGCAGCTCCGGGGGACAGGGGAATGAAAAACTGTTTTTT.

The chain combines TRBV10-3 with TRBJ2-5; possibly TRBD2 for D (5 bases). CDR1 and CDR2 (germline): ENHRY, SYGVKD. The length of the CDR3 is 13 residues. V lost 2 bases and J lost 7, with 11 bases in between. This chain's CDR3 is CAISEDGIGTQYF. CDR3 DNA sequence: TGTGCCATCAGTGAGGACGGGATCGGGACCCAGTACTTC.

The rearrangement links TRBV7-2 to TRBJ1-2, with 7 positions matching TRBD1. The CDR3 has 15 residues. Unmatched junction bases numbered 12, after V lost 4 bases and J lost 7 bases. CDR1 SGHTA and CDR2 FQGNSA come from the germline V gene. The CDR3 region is CASSSQTGNTGGYTF. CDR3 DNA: TGTGCCAGCAGCTCTCAGACAGGGAATACTGGTGGCTACACCTTC.

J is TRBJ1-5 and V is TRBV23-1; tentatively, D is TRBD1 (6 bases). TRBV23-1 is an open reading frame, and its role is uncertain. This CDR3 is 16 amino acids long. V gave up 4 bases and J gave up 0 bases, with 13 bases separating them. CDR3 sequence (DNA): TGCGCCAGCAGTCCGGGGGGGCCTTATAGCAATCAGCCCCAGCATTTT. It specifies CASSPGGPYSNQPQHF.

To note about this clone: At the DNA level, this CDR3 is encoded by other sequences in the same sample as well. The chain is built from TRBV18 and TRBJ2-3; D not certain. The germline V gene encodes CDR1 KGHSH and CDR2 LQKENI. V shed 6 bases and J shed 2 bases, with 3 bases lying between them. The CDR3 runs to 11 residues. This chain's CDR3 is CASSPTDTQYF. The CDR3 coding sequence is TGTGCCAGCTCGCCCACAGATACGCAGTATTTT.

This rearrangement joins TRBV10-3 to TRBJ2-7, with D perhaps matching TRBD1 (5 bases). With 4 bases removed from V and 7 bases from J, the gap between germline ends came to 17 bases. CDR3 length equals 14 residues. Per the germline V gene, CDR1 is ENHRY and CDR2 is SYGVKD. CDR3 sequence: CAISVGGALKEQYF. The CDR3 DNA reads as TGTGCCATCAGTGTGGGTGGGGCTCTGAAGGAGCAGTACTTC.

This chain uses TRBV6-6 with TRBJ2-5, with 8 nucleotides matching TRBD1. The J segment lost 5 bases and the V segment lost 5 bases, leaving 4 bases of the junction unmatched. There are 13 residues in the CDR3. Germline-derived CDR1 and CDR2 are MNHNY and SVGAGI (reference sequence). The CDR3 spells CASSRDRWETQYF. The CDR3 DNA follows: TGTGCCAGCAGTAGGGACAGGTGGGAGACCCAGTACTTC.

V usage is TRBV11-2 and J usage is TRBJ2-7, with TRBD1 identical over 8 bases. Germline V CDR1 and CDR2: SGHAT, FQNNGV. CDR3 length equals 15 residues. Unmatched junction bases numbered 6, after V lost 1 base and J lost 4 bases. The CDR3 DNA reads TGTGCCAGCAGCTTAGCCCCGCAGGGGGCTTACGAGCAGTACTTC. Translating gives CASSLAPQGAYEQYF.

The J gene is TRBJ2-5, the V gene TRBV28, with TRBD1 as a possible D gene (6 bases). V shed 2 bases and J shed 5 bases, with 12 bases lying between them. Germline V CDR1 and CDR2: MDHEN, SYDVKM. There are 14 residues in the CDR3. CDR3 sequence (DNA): TGTGCCAGCAGTTTACACAGGGATGGCGAGACCCAGTACTTC. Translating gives CASSLHRDGETQYF.

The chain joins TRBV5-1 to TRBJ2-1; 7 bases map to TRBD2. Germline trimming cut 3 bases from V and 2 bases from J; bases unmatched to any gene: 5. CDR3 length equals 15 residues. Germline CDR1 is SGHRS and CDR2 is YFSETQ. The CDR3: CASSWLAAAYNEQFF. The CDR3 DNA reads TGCGCCAGCAGCTGGCTAGCGGCAGCCTACAATGAGCAGTTCTTC. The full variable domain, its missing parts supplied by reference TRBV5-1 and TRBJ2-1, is KAGVTQTPRYLIKTRGQQVTLSCSPISGHRSVSWYQQTPGQGLQFLFEYFSETQRNKGNFPGRFSGRQFSNSRSEMNVSTLELGDSALYLCASSWLAAAYNEQFFGPGTRLTVL.

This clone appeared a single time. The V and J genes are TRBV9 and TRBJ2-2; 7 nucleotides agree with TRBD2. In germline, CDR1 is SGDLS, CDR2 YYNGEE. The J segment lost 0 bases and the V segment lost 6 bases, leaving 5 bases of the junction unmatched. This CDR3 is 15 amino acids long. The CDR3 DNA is TGTGCCAGCACCCCTAGCGGAGCGAACACCGGGGAGCTGTTTTTT. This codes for CASTPSGANTGELFF. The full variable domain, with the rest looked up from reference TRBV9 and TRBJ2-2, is DSGVTQTPKHLITATGQRVTLRCSPRSGDLSVYWYQQSLDQGLQFLIQYYNGEERAKGNILERFSAQQFPDLHSELNLSSLELGDSALYFCASTPSGANTGELFFGEGSRLTVL.

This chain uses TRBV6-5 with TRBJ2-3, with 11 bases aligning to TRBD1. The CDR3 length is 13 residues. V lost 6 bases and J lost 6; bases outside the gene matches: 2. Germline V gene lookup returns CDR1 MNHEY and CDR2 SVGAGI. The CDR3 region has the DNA TGTGCCAGCAGCCGGGACAGGGGGGATACGCAGTATTTT. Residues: CASSRDRGDTQYF.

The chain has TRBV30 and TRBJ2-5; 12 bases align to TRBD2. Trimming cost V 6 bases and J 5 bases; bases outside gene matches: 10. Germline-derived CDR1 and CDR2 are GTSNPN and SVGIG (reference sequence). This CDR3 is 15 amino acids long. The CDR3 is CACGLLAGGPETQYF. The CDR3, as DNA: TGTGCCTGTGGTCTTCTAGCGGGAGGGCCGGAGACCCAGTACTTC. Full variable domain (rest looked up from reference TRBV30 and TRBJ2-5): SQTIHQWPATLVQPVGSPLSLECTVEGTSNPNLYWYRQAAGRGLQLLFYSVGIGQISSEVPQNLSASRPQDRQFILSSKKLLLSDSGFYLCACGLLAGGPETQYFGPGTRLLVL.